Following are 8 T cell receptor beta chains from one sample sequenced in a study of blood T cells in healthy people across ages. It was with a sample-barcoded 5' primer and a J-beta primer mix that a second PCR of roughly 6 to 11 cycles was run. TCRdb re-analysed the 5' RACE reads in MiXCR, keeping a single row per CDR3 protein. The table includes about 400,000 distinct CDR3 sequences, 45% to 65% detected once. The specimen was blood. These receptors were obtained from a man between 60 and 70 years old in good health.

This sequence joins TRBV6-1 and TRBJ2-4; D unclear. V lost 1 base and J 13 bases, leaving 17 bases between the germline ends. CDR1 is MNHNS and CDR2 is SASEGT in the germline V gene. The CDR3 consists of 14 residues. The CDR3 loop is CASSEGESSDGQYF. The CDR3 bases are TGTGCCAGCAGTGAAGGCGAGTCCTCGGACGGGCAGTACTTC.

The chain recombines TRBV15 with TRBJ2-7, with 7 bases matching TRBD2. This CDR3 comprises 16 residues. Germline V gene sequence: CDR1 LNHNV, CDR2 YYDKDF (reference sequence). With 1 base clipped from V and 7 bases from J, the junction kept 13 bases outside the gene matches. The CDR3 loop reads CATSRGGGRSYNEQYF. The CDR3, as DNA: TGTGCCACCAGCAGAGGGGGAGGGCGATCCTACAATGAGCAGTACTTC.

V is TRBV5-1 and J is TRBJ2-4; D may match TRBD1 or TRBD2 (5 bases each). Germline CDR1 and CDR2: SGHRS and YFSETQ. CDR3 length: 17 amino acids. V lost 4 bases and J 0 bases, leaving 17 bases between the germline ends. In DNA form, the CDR3 reads TGCGCCAGCAGCGTGGGAGCAAGAGGGGCAGCCAAAAACATTCAGTACTTC. The encoded protein is CASSVGARGAAKNIQYF.

V and J are TRBV24-1 and TRBJ2-5; D is perhaps TRBD1 (5 bases). V lost 1 base and J lost 1, with 6 bases in between. This CDR3 contains 14 residues. Germline lookup yields CDR1 KGHDR and CDR2 SFDVKD. This chain's CDR3 is CATSDFDSQETQYF. CDR3 coding DNA: TGTGCCACCAGTGATTTTGACAGCCAAGAGACCCAGTACTTC.

The chain has TRBV18 and TRBJ2-7; D ambiguous. This CDR3 has 15 amino acids. Germline-derived CDR1 and CDR2 are KGHSH and LQKENI. V was cut by 1 base and J by 7 bases, with 17 bases left in between. The CDR3 coding sequence is TGTGCCAGCTCACCACGGCTGGATTCCTACAATGAGCAGTACTTC. Its translation: CASSPRLDSYNEQYF.

The chain is built from TRBV3-1 and TRBJ1-5; D unresolved. Trimming removed 0 bases from V and 4 bases from J, with 10 bases in between. The germline V gene has CDR1 LGHDT and CDR2 YNNKEL (reference sequence). The CDR3 runs 15 residues. This CDR3 reads CASSQDTLGNQPQHF. CDR3 bases: TGTGCCAGCAGCCAAGATACATTGGGAAATCAGCCCCAGCATTTT. The full variable domain, with the rest looked up from reference TRBV3-1 and TRBJ1-5, is DTAVSQTPKYLVTQMGNDKSIKCEQNLGHDTMYWYKQDSKKFLKIMFSYNNKELIINETVPNRFSPKSPDKAHLNLHINSLELGDSAVYFCASSQDTLGNQPQHFGDGTRLSIL.

A note on this clonotype: Relative to the germline gene, one junction end is altered; a read error may explain this. This chain links TRBV7-2 with TRBJ2-3; TRBD2 matches at 7 bases. The CDR3 runs 15 residues. In germline, CDR1 is SGHTA, CDR2 FQGNSA. In DNA form, the CDR3 reads TGTGCCAGCAGGTTAGCGGCGGGAGCGGGAGATACGCAGTATTTT. It is translated as CASRLAAGAGDTQYF.

The chain carries TRBV12-3 or TRBV12-4 and TRBJ1-2; 7 bases are a match to TRBD1. The CDR3 consists of 14 residues. Trimming took 7 bases from V and 7 from J; bases not matched to a gene: 12. For the CDR3, the DNA is TGTGCCAGCACCCCAAAACAGGGGCGCGGTGGCTACACCTTC. This sequence encodes CASTPKQGRGGYTF.